Sequencing of this TCR beta chain was carried out in a study of T cell changes during pregnancy in multiple sclerosis. Germline trimming cut 2 bases from V and 5 bases from J; bases unmatched to any gene: 6. The CDR3 is made up of 15 amino acids. Germline loops: CDR1 SGHKS, CDR2 YYEKEE (reference sequence). The table came from immunoSEQ multiplex PCR; TCRdb's copy has only in-frame clones and leaves some out. The table lists over 90,000 clones, just over 90% of them singletons. The sequence derives from a female donor in good health, enrolled as a control in a pregnancy study. The chain employs TRBV5-5 and TRBJ2-3; TRBD1 aligns across 9 bases. The input for sequencing was peripheral blood, taken in the second trimester of pregnancy. The CDR3 reads CASSFRDRERDTQYF. CDR3 DNA sequence: TGTGCCAGCAGCTTCCGGGACAGGGAGAGAGATACGCAGTATTTT.